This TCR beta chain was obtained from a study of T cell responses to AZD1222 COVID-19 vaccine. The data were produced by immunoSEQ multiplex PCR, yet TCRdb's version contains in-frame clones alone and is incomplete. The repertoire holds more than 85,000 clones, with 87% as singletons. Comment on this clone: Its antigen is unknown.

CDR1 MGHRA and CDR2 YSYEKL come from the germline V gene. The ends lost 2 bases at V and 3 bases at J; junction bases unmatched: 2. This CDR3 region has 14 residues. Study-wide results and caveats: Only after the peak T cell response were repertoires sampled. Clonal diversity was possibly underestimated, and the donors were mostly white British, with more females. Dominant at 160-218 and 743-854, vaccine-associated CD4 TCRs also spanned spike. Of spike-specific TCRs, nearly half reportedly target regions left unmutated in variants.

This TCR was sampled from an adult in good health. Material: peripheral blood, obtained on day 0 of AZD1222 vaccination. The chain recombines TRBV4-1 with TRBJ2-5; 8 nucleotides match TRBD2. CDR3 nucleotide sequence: TGCGCCAGCAGCCAACTACTAGCGGAAGAGACCCAGTACTTC. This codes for CASSQLLAEETQYF.